A single sample gave rise to the 18 T cell receptor beta chains below, sequenced in a study of T cell responses to AZD1222 COVID-19 vaccine. TCRdb's table, derived via immunoSEQ multiplex PCR, lists solely in-frame clones and lacks some. This repertoire shows around 130,000 clones, around 90% found once; its top ten account for 3% to 4.5%. The sequencing used peripheral blood, collected on day 0 of AZD1222 vaccination. The receptors shown here come from an adult in good health.

This chain joins TRBV6-2 or TRBV6-3 and TRBJ1-1, with D hard to call. This CDR3 spans 12 amino acids. Trimming removed 5 bases at V and 1 base at J, with 5 bases between. Germline V gene lookup returns CDR1 MNHEY and CDR2 SVGEGT. CDR3 nucleotide sequence: TGTGCCAGCAGTCGGGGGAACACTGAAGCTTTCTTT. It codes for CASSRGNTEAFF.

The rearrangement uses TRBV9 and TRBJ1-1; D not resolved. V lost 2 bases to trimming and J lost 0 bases, with 8 bases between them. Germline loops: CDR1 SGDLS, CDR2 YYNGEE. The CDR3 sequence is 14 residues long. CDR3 residues: CASSVTLVNTEAFF. In nucleotides, the CDR3 is TGTGCCAGCAGCGTTACTCTGGTGAACACTGAAGCTTTCTTT.

The gene calls are TRBV12-1 and TRBJ1-2; TRBD1, the D gene given by the table, was not confirmed from the DNA. TRBV12-1 has pseudogene status. This CDR3 region has 14 residues. CDR3 nucleotides: TGTGCCAGCAGCTTTATGACAGGGCGGGAAGGCTACACCTTC. Its translation: CASSFMTGREGYTF.

The V and J genes are TRBV6-6 and TRBJ2-2; 15 bases are shared with TRBD2. J gave up 6 bases and V 5 bases, and 7 bases lay outside the gene matches. Germline-derived CDR1 and CDR2 are MNHNY and SVGAGI (reference sequence). This CDR3 region has 17 residues. Here the CDR3 DNA reads TGTGCCAGCAGTCGGCCCGGACTAGCGGGAGGGCCCGGGGAGCTGTTTTTT. Protein sequence: CASSRPGLAGGPGELFF.

The chain employs TRBV5-4 and TRBJ2-7; D ambiguous. The germline V gene encodes CDR1 SGHNT and CDR2 YYREEE (reference sequence). Trimming pared 4 bases from V and 0 bases from J, leaving 5 bases between. This CDR3 contains 12 residues. The CDR3 sequence is CASSIDSYEQYF. As DNA, the CDR3 is TGTGCCAGCAGCATCGACTCCTACGAGCAGTACTTC.

The chain's CDR3 is CASSELGNQPQHF. The CDR3 bases are TGTGCCAGCAGTGAATTGGGCAATCAGCCCCAGCATTTT. This rearrangement joins TRBV25-1 to TRBJ1-5, with D unclear. Trimming cost V 1 base and J 2 bases, with 3 bases left between them. Germline assignment: CDR1 MGHDK and CDR2 SYGVNS. The CDR3 has 13 residues.

The chain combines TRBV6-6 with TRBJ2-5; possible D gene TRBD2, 5 bases. The V gene's germline CDR1 is MNHNY and CDR2 SVGAGI (reference sequence). The ends were cut back, 7 bases at V and 5 bases at J, with 20 bases in the middle. This CDR3 is built from 15 residues. In nucleotides, the CDR3 is TGTGCCAGCATCCAGGATCACTTAAGAGGGGAGACCCAGTACTTC. This gives the protein CASIQDHLRGETQYF.

V is TRBV5-6 and J is TRBJ1-6; weak D call: TRBD1 (6 bases). CDR3 length: 18 residues. Per germline, CDR1 SGHDT and CDR2 YYEEEE. Trimming stripped 2 bases from V and 7 bases from J, with 22 bases between. In nucleotides, the CDR3 is TGTGCCAGCAGCTTAGTTCAGGTGGGCCGGACAGAGAATTCACCCCTCCACTTT. This gives the protein CASSLVQVGRTENSPLHF.

The chain is built from TRBV9 and TRBJ2-1; 9 nucleotides match TRBD2. The CDR3 runs 15 residues. Germline V gives CDR1 SGDLS, CDR2 YYNGEE. Unmatched junction bases numbered 5, after V lost 3 bases and J lost 4 bases. The CDR3 region is CASSGGLAGYNEQFF. The DNA for the CDR3 is TGTGCCAGCAGCGGAGGGCTAGCGGGGTACAATGAGCAGTTCTTC.

The chain carries TRBV10-3 and TRBJ1-2; a weak D match, TRBD1 (5 bases). The V and J ends lost 3 bases and 7 bases respectively, with 12 bases between them. Germline CDR1 and CDR2: ENHRY and SYGVKD. The CDR3 is made up of 13 amino acids. CDR3 in amino acids: CAISDQGSGGYTF. The CDR3 DNA is TGTGCCATCAGTGATCAGGGTTCGGGTGGCTACACCTTC.

The rearrangement uses TRBV5-4 and TRBJ1-2, with D possibly being TRBD1 (5 bases). This CDR3 comprises 14 residues. V was cut by 0 bases and J by 6 bases, with 12 bases left in between. Germline V lookup: CDR1 SGHNT, CDR2 YYREEE (reference sequence). The CDR3 is CASSLVKGVDGYTF. Written as DNA, the CDR3 is TGTGCCAGCAGCTTGGTTAAAGGGGTAGATGGCTACACCTTC.

The chain employs TRBV5-1 and TRBJ1-2, with 7 bases lining up with TRBD1. This CDR3 region has 16 residues. Germline V gene data show CDR1 as SGHRS and CDR2 as YFSETQ. J was trimmed by 8 bases and V by 2 bases; bases with no gene match: 15. CDR3 bases: TGCGCCAGCAGCTTTGAGGGGGCGGGAACCTCACGAGGCTACACCTTC. The encoded protein is CASSFEGAGTSRGYTF.

A remark on this clone: The junction shows a germline mismatch at one end, possibly a read error. J is TRBJ2-1 and V is TRBV9; 10 bases match TRBD2. CDR1 and CDR2 from the germline V gene are SGDLS and YYNGEE. CDR3 length equals 16 residues. The CDR3 DNA is TGTGCCAGCAGCGTACTAGCGGGAGTGAATTCCAATGGGCAGTTCTTC. Its protein product is CASSVLAGVNSNGQFF.

The rearrangement links TRBV19 to TRBJ1-6; 7 bases align to TRBD1. The CDR3 sequence is 15 residues long. V dropped 5 bases and J dropped 8; count of bases not matched to a gene: 9. Germline V gene lookup returns CDR1 LNHDA and CDR2 SQIVND (reference sequence). The CDR3 DNA reads TGTGCCAGTAGTCTCAAACAGGGGAGGGATTCACCCCTCCACTTT. As protein: CASSLKQGRDSPLHF.

This rearrangement joins TRBV19 to TRBJ1-5, with D unresolved. There are 14 residues in the CDR3. Per germline, CDR1 LNHDA and CDR2 SQIVND (reference sequence). Trimming took off 3 bases at V and 3 bases at J, with 9 bases between the two ends. The CDR3 DNA sequence: TGTGCCAGTAGTATGATAGCTGTCAATCAGCCCCAGCATTTT. Translated: CASSMIAVNQPQHF. Full variable domain (remainder filled in from reference TRBV19 and TRBJ1-5): DGGITQSPKYLFRKEGQNVTLSCEQNLNHDAMYWYRQDPGQGLRLIYYSQIVNDFQKGDIAEGYSVSREKKESFPLTVTSAQKNPTAFYLCASSMIAVNQPQHFGDGTRLSIL.

The rearrangement uses TRBV25-1 and TRBJ1-1; D is unclear. Deletions cut 4 bases from V and 0 bases from J, with 12 bases between. The CDR3 covers 15 residues. Germline CDR1 is MGHDK and CDR2 is SYGVNS. CDR3 bases: TGTGCCAGCAGTGGAGCAGTCACAGTGAACACTGAAGCTTTCTTT. Protein product: CASSGAVTVNTEAFF.

The chain employs TRBV6-2 or TRBV6-3 and TRBJ2-1; D possibly corresponds to TRBD2 (6 bases). V lost 2 bases, J lost 3 bases, and 14 bases lay in between. Germline CDR1 reads MNHEY; CDR2 reads SVGEGT. There are 16 residues in the CDR3. DNA for the CDR3: TGTGCCAGCAGTTACGGAACGGGAGTTGGCTACAATGAGCAGTTCTTC. It specifies CASSYGTGVGYNEQFF.

V and J are TRBV6-5 and TRBJ2-7; perhaps TRBD2 as D (6 bases). This CDR3 has 15 amino acids. Germline CDR1 and CDR2: MNHEY and SVGAGI. V lost 2 bases, J lost 0 bases, and 11 bases lay in between. The CDR3 region is CASSYRDSSSYEQYF. The CDR3 DNA reads TGTGCCAGCAGTTACAGGGACTCCAGCTCCTACGAGCAGTACTTC.